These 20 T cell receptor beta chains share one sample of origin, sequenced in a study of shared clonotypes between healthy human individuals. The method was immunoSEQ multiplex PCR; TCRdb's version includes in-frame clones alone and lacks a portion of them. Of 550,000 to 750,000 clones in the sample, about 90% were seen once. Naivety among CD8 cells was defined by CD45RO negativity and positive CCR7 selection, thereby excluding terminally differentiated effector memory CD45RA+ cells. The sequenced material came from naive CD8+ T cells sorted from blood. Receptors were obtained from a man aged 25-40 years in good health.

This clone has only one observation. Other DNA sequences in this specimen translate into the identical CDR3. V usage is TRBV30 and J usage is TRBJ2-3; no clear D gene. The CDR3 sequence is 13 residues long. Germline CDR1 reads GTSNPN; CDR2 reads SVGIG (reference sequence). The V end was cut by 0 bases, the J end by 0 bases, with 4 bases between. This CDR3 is CAWSVESTDTQYF. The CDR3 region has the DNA TGTGCCTGGAGTGTGGAGAGCACAGATACGCAGTATTTT.

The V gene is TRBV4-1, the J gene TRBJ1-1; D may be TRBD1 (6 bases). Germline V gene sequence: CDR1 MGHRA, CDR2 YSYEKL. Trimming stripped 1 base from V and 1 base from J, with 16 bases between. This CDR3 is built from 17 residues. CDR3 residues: CASSQGVGGPRNTEAFF. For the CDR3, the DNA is TGCGCCAGCAGCCAAGGGGTCGGGGGGCCGCGGAACACTGAAGCTTTCTTT.

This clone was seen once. The CDR3 sequence is CAWRQLPGQGFLGWEAFF. CDR3 bases: TGTGCCTGGAGGCAACTACCGGGACAGGGGTTTTTAGGGTGGGAAGCTTTCTTT. The rearrangement joins TRBV30 to TRBJ1-1, with 10 bases matching TRBD1. CDR3 length equals 18 residues. The V gene end was trimmed by 3 bases and the J gene end by 8 bases; junction bases not matched to a gene: 21. Looked up from germline, CDR1 is GTSNPN and CDR2 is SVGIG (reference sequence).

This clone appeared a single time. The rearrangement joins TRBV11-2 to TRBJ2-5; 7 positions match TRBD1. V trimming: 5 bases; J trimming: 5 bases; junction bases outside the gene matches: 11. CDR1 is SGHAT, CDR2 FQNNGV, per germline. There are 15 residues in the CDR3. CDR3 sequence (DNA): TGTGCCAGCAGCCATATACAGGGGCTCTTTGAGACCCAGTACTTC. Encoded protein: CASSHIQGLFETQYF.

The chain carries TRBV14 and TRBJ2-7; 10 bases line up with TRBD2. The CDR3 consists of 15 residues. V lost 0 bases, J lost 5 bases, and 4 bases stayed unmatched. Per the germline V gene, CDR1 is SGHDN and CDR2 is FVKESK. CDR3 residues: CASSQDPSGSNEQYF. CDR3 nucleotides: TGTGCCAGCAGCCAAGATCCTAGCGGGAGTAACGAGCAGTACTTC. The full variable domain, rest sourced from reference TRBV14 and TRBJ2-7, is EAGVTQFPSHSVIEKGQTVTLRCDPISGHDNLYWYRRVMGKEIKFLLHFVKESKQDESGMPNNRFLAERTGGTYSTLKVQPAELEDSGVYFCASSQDPSGSNEQYFGPGTRLTVT.

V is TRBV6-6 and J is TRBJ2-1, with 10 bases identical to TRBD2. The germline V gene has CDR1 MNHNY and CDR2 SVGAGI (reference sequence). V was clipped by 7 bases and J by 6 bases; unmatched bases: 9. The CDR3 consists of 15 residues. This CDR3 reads CASILAASGSNEQFF. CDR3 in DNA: TGTGCCAGCATCCTAGCGGCTAGCGGGAGCAATGAGCAGTTCTTC.

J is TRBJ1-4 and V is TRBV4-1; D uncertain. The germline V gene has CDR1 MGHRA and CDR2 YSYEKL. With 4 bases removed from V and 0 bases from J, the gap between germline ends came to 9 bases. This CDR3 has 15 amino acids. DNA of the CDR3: TGCGCCAGCAGCCCTTACCGGGCAACTAATGAAAAACTGTTTTTT. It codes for CASSPYRATNEKLFF.

The CDR3 protein is CASSLDRVNEQFF. The CDR3 region has the DNA TGTGCCAGCAGCCTAGACAGGGTCAATGAGCAGTTCTTC. The chain combines TRBV6-5 with TRBJ2-1; 7 bases agree with TRBD1. The germline gives CDR1 MNHEY, CDR2 SVGAGI. This CDR3 is built from 13 residues. After removal of 6 bases from V and 6 bases from J, the junction contained 5 bases not matched to a gene.

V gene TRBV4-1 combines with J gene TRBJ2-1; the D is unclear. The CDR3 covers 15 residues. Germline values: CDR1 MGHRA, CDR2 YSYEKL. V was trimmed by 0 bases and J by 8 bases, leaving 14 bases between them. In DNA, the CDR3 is TGCGCCAGCAGCCAAGAGGTTGTTTGGAGCGATGAGCAGTTCTTC. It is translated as CASSQEVVWSDEQFF.

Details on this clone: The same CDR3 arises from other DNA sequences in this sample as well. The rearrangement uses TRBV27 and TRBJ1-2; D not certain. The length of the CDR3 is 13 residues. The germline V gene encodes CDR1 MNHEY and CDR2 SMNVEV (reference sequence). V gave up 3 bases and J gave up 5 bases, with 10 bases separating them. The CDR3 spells CASSLGSGYGYTF. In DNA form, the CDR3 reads TGTGCCAGCAGTTTGGGTTCGGGGTATGGCTACACCTTC.

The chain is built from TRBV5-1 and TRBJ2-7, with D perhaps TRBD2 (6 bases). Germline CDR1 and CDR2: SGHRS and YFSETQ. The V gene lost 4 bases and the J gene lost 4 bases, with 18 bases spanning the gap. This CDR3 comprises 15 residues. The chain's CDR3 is CASSPGLTSPYEQYF. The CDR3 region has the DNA TGCGCCAGCAGCCCGGGACTCACAAGCCCGTACGAGCAGTACTTC.

The CDR3 is CASSLDLGQGANEQFF. The CDR3 DNA is TGTGCCAGCAGCTTAGATCTGGGACAGGGGGCTAATGAGCAGTTCTTC. J is TRBJ2-1 and V is TRBV11-3; TRBD1 agrees at 12 bases. The V gene end was trimmed by 0 bases and the J gene end by 7 bases; junction bases not matched to a gene: 4. Germline lookup yields CDR1 SGHNT and CDR2 YENEEA. The CDR3 contains 16 residues.

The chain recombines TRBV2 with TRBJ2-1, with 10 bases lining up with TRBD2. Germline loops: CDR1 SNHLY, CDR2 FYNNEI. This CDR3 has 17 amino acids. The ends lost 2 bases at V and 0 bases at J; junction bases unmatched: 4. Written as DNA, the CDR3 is TGTGCCAGCAGTGAACAGTCTAGCGGGAGCTCCTACAATGAGCAGTTCTTC. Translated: CASSEQSSGSSYNEQFF.

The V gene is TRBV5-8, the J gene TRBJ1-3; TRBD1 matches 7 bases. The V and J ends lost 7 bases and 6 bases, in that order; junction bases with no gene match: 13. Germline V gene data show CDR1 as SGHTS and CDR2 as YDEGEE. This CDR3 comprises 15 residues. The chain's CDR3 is CASGNDRDSLNTIYF. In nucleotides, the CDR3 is TGTGCCAGCGGCAACGATCGGGACAGCCTAAACACCATATATTTT.

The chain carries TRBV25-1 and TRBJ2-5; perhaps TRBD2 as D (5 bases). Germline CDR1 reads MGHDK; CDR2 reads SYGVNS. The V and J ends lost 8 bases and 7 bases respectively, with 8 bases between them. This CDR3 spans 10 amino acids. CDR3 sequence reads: CASDGGTQYF. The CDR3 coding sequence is TGTGCCAGCGACGGAGGGACCCAGTACTTC. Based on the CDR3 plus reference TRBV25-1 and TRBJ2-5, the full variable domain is EADIYQTPRYLVIGTGKKITLECSQTMGHDKMYWYQQDPGMELHLIHYSYGVNSTEKGDLSSESTVSRIRTEHFPLTLESARPSHTSQYLCASDGGTQYFGPGTRLLVL.

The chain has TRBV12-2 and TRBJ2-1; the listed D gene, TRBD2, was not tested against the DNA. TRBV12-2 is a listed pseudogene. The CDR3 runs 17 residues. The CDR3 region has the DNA TGTGCAAGTCGCTTACCCGGACTAGCGGGAACCAACAATGAGCAGTTCTTC. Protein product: CASRLPGLAGTNNEQFF.

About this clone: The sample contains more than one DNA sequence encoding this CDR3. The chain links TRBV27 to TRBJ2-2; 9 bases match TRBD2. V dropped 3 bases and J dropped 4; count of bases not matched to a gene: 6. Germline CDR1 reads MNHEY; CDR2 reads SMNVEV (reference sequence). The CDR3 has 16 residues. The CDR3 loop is CASSFVAGEGTGELFF. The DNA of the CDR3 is TGTGCCAGCAGTTTTGTAGCGGGGGAGGGCACCGGGGAGCTGTTTTTT.

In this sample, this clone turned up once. DNA for the CDR3: TGCGCCAGCAGCCAAGGAACCGGGACAGAAACTGAAGCTTTCTTT. Translating gives CASSQGTGTETEAFF. The chain joins TRBV4-1 to TRBJ1-1, with 7 bases identical to TRBD1. V was pared by 1 base and J by 5 bases, with 7 bases of the junction left unmatched. CDR3 length: 15 amino acids. The germline gives CDR1 MGHRA, CDR2 YSYEKL.

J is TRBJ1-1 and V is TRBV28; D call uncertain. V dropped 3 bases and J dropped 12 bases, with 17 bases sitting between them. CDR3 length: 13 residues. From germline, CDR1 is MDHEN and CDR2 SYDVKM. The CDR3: CASSFRLRENPFF. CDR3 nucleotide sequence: TGTGCCAGCAGTTTTAGGCTGCGGGAAAATCCTTTCTTT.

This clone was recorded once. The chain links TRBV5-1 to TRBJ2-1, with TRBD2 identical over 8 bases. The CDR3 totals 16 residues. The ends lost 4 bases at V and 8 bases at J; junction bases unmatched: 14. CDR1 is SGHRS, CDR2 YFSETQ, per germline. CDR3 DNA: TGCGCCAGCAGCCCGACCCCGGGACTAGAGGTCCATGAGCAGTTCTTC. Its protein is CASSPTPGLEVHEQFF.